The present T cell receptor (beta chain) was sequenced within a study of blood T cell repertoires in COVID-19. In the study overall: The United States, Italy and Spain were the sources of the acute and convalescent COVID-19 samples. From T cells, B-cell-depleted T cells, or PBMCs came the material, which was cDNA or gDNA.

Patients of the Seattle cohort, enrolled during active infection, were followed longitudinally. The CDR3 extends over 14 amino acids. Trimming at V came to 4 bases and at J to 5 bases, leaving 3 bases not matched to a gene. Germline loops: CDR1 MNHEY, CDR2 SMNVEV (reference sequence). Authors' analysis steps: Nucleated cell number was recorded as an estimate derived from reference gene primer amplification. Libraries were prepared by immunoSEQ multiplex PCR; TCRdb keeps only in-frame clonotypes and omits some of them. V and J calls and clone size are given by that table; D and trimming were obtained from the DNA. The top ten hold 1.6% of the sample, which has more than 300,000 clones, more than 70% seen once.

The sequence was collected from a woman in her 30s with COVID-19, enrolled during active disease. The J gene is TRBJ2-3, the V gene TRBV27; 10 positions match TRBD1. The sequencing sample was made of peripheral blood. The CDR3 sequence is CASSSGTGEDTQYF. The CDR3 DNA reads as TGTGCCAGCAGTTCCGGGACAGGGGAAGATACGCAGTATTTT.